These 18 T cell receptor beta chains came from one sample sequenced in a study of blood T cells in healthy people across ages (dated by TCRdb to about 2015). Library preparation employed 5' RACE. The run used an Illumina HiSeq 2500. A second PCR of roughly 7 to 12 cycles was performed with a sample-barcoded 5' primer and a J-beta primer mix. The public reads were run again by TCRdb, first through fastp at Q25 and then through MiXCR, and only productive beta chains were kept. Identical CDR3 protein sequences are pooled into one entry, listed with their most common genes and DNA. The sample table records 700,000 to 950,000 distinct CDR3 sequences; 58% of these occur just once. Of the sample, approximately 23% is held by the ten largest clones. Material: blood. These receptor sequences come from a man aged 30-40 years in good health.

The chain has TRBV15 and TRBJ2-1; D remains unclear. The V gene's germline CDR1 is LNHNV and CDR2 YYDKDF (reference sequence). V was pared by 9 bases and J by 2 bases, with 8 bases between. The CDR3 loop spans 12 amino acids. CDR3 nucleotides: TGTGCCACTAGCCGGCCCTACAATGAGCAGTTCTTC. It is translated as CATSRPYNEQFF.

The chain has TRBV7-2 and TRBJ2-7, with D maybe TRBD1 (5 bases). CDR3 length equals 13 residues. Germline CDR1 reads SGHTA; CDR2 reads FQGNSA. With 4 bases removed from V and 0 bases from J, the gap between germline ends came to 7 bases. CDR3 DNA: TGTGCCAGCAGCTACAGGCCCTCCTACGAGCAGTACTTC. Its protein product is CASSYRPSYEQYF.

This clonotype was counted between two and nine times. This chain uses TRBV28 with TRBJ2-5, with 7 bases matching TRBD2. V shed 7 bases and J 5 bases; nucleotides not matched to a gene: 4. In germline, CDR1 is MDHEN, CDR2 SYDVKM. The CDR3 has 12 residues. This CDR3 reads CASIGGSETQYF. The CDR3 bases are TGTGCCAGCATCGGCGGGAGTGAGACCCAGTACTTC.

A few counts support this clonotype. The chain has TRBV25-1 and TRBJ2-3; D is ambiguous. Germline V CDR1 and CDR2: MGHDK, SYGVNS. V was shortened by 5 bases and J by 3 bases, with 9 bases between the two germline ends. This CDR3 contains 13 residues. The CDR3 is CASSHGGTDTQYF. In DNA form, the CDR3 reads TGTGCCAGCAGTCACGGCGGTACAGATACGCAGTATTTT.

The chain links TRBV20-1 to TRBJ2-3; no clear D. CDR1 is DFQATT, CDR2 SNEGSKA, per germline (reference sequence). This CDR3 spans 14 amino acids. Trimming shortened V by 6 bases and J by 4 bases, and 17 bases separated the two germline ends. The CDR3 loop is CSAVPPTAADTQYF. The CDR3 bases are TGCAGTGCCGTGCCACCTACGGCCGCAGATACGCAGTATTTT.

The CDR3 reads CASSSREGAGNEQFF. CDR3 in DNA: TGTGCCAGCAGCTCGAGGGAGGGGGCCGGCAATGAGCAGTTCTTC. The V call is TRBV6-1, the J call TRBJ2-1; the D call may be TRBD1 or TRBD2 (7 bases each). Trimming took off 6 bases at V and 6 bases at J, with 18 bases between the two ends. CDR1 and CDR2 (germline): MNHNS, SASEGT. The CDR3 loop spans 15 amino acids.

Worth noting for this clonotype: Possible read error: a much larger clone is one base away. The chain recombines TRBV4-1 with TRBJ2-5; a weak D match, TRBD1 (6 bases). The V gene's germline CDR1 is MGHRA and CDR2 YSYEKL. The CDR3 is 18 amino acids. V was cut by 0 bases and J by 5 bases, with 22 bases left in between. Written as DNA, the CDR3 is TGCGCCAGCAGCCAAGACCAATTCGGCGACAGGCGACGGGAGACCCAGTACTTC. Its protein product is CASSQDQFGDRRRETQYF.

The genes are TRBV28 and TRBJ2-5; D assignment may be TRBD1 or TRBD2 (5 bases each). Germline assignment: CDR1 MDHEN and CDR2 SYDVKM. The V gene lost 8 bases and the J gene lost 0 bases, with 13 bases spanning the gap. CDR3 length equals 14 residues. CDR3 sequence (DNA): TGTGCCAGCGGACTGACGGGACACCAAGAGACCCAGTACTTC. Translation gives CASGLTGHQETQYF.

The CDR3 reads CASSVAERQYNEQFF. DNA for the CDR3: TGTGCCAGCAGCGTAGCCGAGCGTCAGTACAATGAGCAGTTCTTC. The chain couples TRBV9 to TRBJ2-1; D gene ambiguous. Germline V gene data show CDR1 as SGDLS and CDR2 as YYNGEE. This CDR3 spans 15 amino acids. Trimming removed 0 bases from V and 4 bases from J, with 11 bases in between.

The chain recombines TRBV2 with TRBJ2-5; 7 bases align to TRBD2. The CDR3 runs 13 residues. Trimming removed 3 bases from V and 5 bases from J; junction bases left unmatched: 3. CDR1 is SNHLY, CDR2 FYNNEI, per germline. The CDR3 coding sequence is TGTGCCAGCAGTGATACTAGCGTTGAGACCCAGTACTTC. As protein: CASSDTSVETQYF.

V gene TRBV5-6 combines with J gene TRBJ2-7, with 14 bases that match TRBD2. Germline loops: CDR1 SGHDT, CDR2 YYEEEE. V lost 2 bases and J lost 4; bases outside the gene matches: 2. The CDR3 sequence is 15 residues long. This CDR3 is CASSFGTSGRYEQYF. CDR3 DNA sequence: TGTGCCAGCAGCTTTGGGACTAGCGGGAGATACGAGCAGTACTTC.

This clonotype has more than one count but fewer than ten. The J gene is TRBJ2-7, the V gene TRBV29-1, with D unclear. Trimming stripped 4 bases from V and 6 bases from J, with 25 bases between. The CDR3 is made up of 16 amino acids. Germline CDR1 is SQVTM and CDR2 is ANQGSEA. The CDR3 nucleotides are TGCAGCGTTGCGGGCGCGTCTGGTCAGCAGGTTAGCGAGCAGTACTTC. Translating gives CSVAGASGQQVSEQYF.

This clonotype came up a few times. V usage is TRBV30 and J usage is TRBJ1-5, with 8 bases identical to TRBD1. Per the germline V gene, CDR1 is GTSNPN and CDR2 is SVGIG (reference sequence). V lost 5 bases to trimming and J lost 6 bases; unmatched junction nucleotides: 3. This CDR3 comprises 12 residues. The CDR3 loop reads CAWDRGGQPQHF. CDR3 DNA: TGTGCCTGGGACAGGGGCGGTCAGCCCCAGCATTTT.

The V call is TRBV29-1, the J call TRBJ2-7; D is unresolved. The CDR3 runs to 14 residues. CDR1 SQVTM and CDR2 ANQGSEA come from the germline V gene. Trimming removed 3 bases at V and 7 bases at J, with 19 bases between. CDR3 in DNA: TGCAGCGTTGAGGAACAAGTGTATGATGGTGAGCAGTACTTC. Translation gives CSVEEQVYDGEQYF.

This chain uses TRBV11-1 with TRBJ2-3, with 7 bases identical to TRBD2. This CDR3 region has 15 residues. CDR1 is SGHAT, CDR2 FQDESV, per germline (reference sequence). V lost 2 bases, J lost 4 bases, and 6 bases stayed unmatched. CDR3 in DNA: TGTGCCAGCAGCTTACGCCGGACTAGACCAGATACGCAGTATTTT. Its translation: CASSLRRTRPDTQYF. The complete variable domain, with remaining parts taken from reference TRBV11-1 and TRBJ2-3, reads EAEVAQSPRYKITEKSQAVAFWCDPISGHATLYWYRQILGQGPELLVQFQDESVVDDSQLPKDRFSAERLKGVDSTLKIQPAELGDSAMYLCASSLRRTRPDTQYFGPGTRLTVL.

This clonotype came up once. The chain uses TRBV29-1 and TRBJ2-7, with 13 bases fitting TRBD2. The CDR3 consists of 20 residues. V dropped 4 bases and J dropped 3; count of bases not matched to a gene: 21. Germline CDR1 SQVTM, CDR2 ANQGSEA. In DNA, the CDR3 is TGCAGCGTTGGGAGGGGACCCCAAACCTCGGGACTAGCGGGGTACTACGAGCAGTACTTC. This encodes CSVGRGPQTSGLAGYYEQYF.

This chain uses TRBV20-1 with TRBJ2-1; D is unresolved. Between the trimmed V and J ends, which lost 0 bases and 7 bases, there was a span of 7 bases. The CDR3 has 12 residues. Germline CDR1 DFQATT, CDR2 SNEGSKA (reference sequence). The CDR3 is CSARDNWNEQFF. CDR3 DNA sequence: TGCAGTGCTAGAGATAACTGGAATGAGCAGTTCTTC.

V gene TRBV20-1 combines with J gene TRBJ2-1; 12 positions agree with TRBD2. CDR3 length: 17 residues. The V segment lost 3 bases and the J segment 1 base; nucleotides outside the gene matches: 7. Germline V gene data show CDR1 as DFQATT and CDR2 as SNEGSKA (reference sequence). This CDR3 reads CSARRLAGDWSYNEQFF. CDR3 in DNA: TGCAGTGCTAGGAGACTAGCGGGAGATTGGTCCTACAATGAGCAGTTCTTC.